The entry below describes one TCR beta chain. This clonotype was detected once. No cognate antigen has been identified for it. No much larger clonotype is one base removed from it; base qualities were not supplied. This sample is part of a study of blood T cells in healthy people across ages (dated by TCRdb to the mid-2010s). Regarding the research as a whole: In model experiments, template switching captured roughly one uniquely barcoded TCR beta cDNA molecule for every two T cells. Four age groups were formed from the donors: young (average roughly 15 years), middle-aged (approximately 40), aged (roughly 58) and long-lived (around 82). Two additional independent replicas of 1 million unique cDNA reads from the same blood draw were analyzed for two donors (one aged 18 to 30 and one aged 80 or older). Age-related changes in TCR beta repertoire diversity were measured in the study by deep sequencing normalized with unique cDNA molecular identifiers. Findings and caveats that apply to the study as a whole: The CMV infection status of donors was not known, potentially confounding age-related changes in expanded clonotypes. There was a strong correlation between observed TCR beta diversity and the percentage of naive T cells measured by flow cytometry. Conclusive comparison of naive and antigen-experienced compartments was prevented by the profiling of bulk unsorted PBMCs. As age increased, observed TCR beta diversity per million T cells dropped in a roughly linear way, and a significant reduction was already evident by age about 36. The long-lived group showed more naive CD4+ T cells, fewer expanded clones and increased TCR diversity than the aged group, suggesting age selection. Total diversity estimates from one million sequenced T cells were considered lower bounds and underestimates.

CDR1 is given as SGHTA and CDR2 as FQGNSA, both from the germline V gene. V is shortened by 8 bases, J by 4 bases, and the region joining them spans 12 bases. The CDR3 contains 13 residues, cysteine and phenylalanine counted. Just CDR3 DNA is preserved here, 39 bases in frame from base 1. Donors were under 40 systemically healthy Caucasian individuals from Russia aged roughly 6 to 90 years. Each donor gave roughly 11 milliliters of peripheral blood, drawn into EDTA-treated Vacutainer tubes. Ficoll-Paque density-gradient centrifugation was used to isolate PBMCs, with at least 6.5 million obtained per sample. Total RNA was extracted from PBMCs with Trizol reagent, with at least 6 micrograms obtained per sample. For every donor, flow cytometry on a PBMC aliquot measured the percentage of naive CD45RAhigh/CD27high T cells. The library was prepared using 5' RACE. The reads were generated on an Illumina HiSeq 2500. A second 7 to 11 cycle PCR used a sample-barcoded 5' primer and a J-beta primer mix. A template-switch 5' adaptor carrying 12 random nucleotides introduced a unique molecular identifier onto each TCR beta cDNA molecule. Each sample yielded at least 2.5 million CDR3-containing paired-end reads. First-strand cDNA synthesis was performed from all RNA using the Mint cDNA synthesis kit, with priming by a TRBC-specific oligonucleotide. All cDNA was treated with uracil-DNA glycosylase and then went through a first 18-cycle PCR with the universal primers M1SS and BC2_uni_R. Per the authors' processing: For normalization, 1 million high-quality reads, each with a distinct molecular identifier, were randomly selected from each sample. Instead of being binned into consensus sequences, reads that shared molecular identifiers were thrown out. MiTCR, set to a Q25 quality threshold and the strictest error-elimination algorithm, was used for CDR3 identification, clonotype clustering and error correction. A nonparametric unseen species model with Euler transformation was used to estimate a lower bound on total TCR beta diversity. TCRdb trimmed the raw reads at Q25, called clones with MiXCR and kept productive beta chains. CDR3 protein duplicates are merged, each entry listing the most common genes and DNA. For this entry, the V and J calls and clone size follow TCRdb and not the study's own pipeline. The sample yields about 800,000 distinct CDR3 sequences; 25% were counted once. The top ten clones comprise approximately 4% of the sample.

Another study also made use of these data, one on T cells of mothers and their children. As described in the second report: The donors were nine systemically healthy Caucasian individuals, made up of three mothers and their six children. cDNA synthesis consumed the entire amount of extracted RNA, loaded at around 1.5 ug RNA in each 15 ul reaction. Sample barcodes and 2-4 random nucleotides were added via the M1S primer in the second PCR. Over 9.5 million TCR beta CDR3 reads were obtained for each mother, and 2.7 million or so reads were obtained for each child. Thymic selection similarly shapes TCR recombination output in related and unrelated pairs, with minor effect from inherited differences. Normalized repertoire overlap in related mother-child pairs was always slightly higher than in unrelated mother-child pairs, but the difference was never significant. Persistent microchimeric T cell clones were not detected, at a sensitivity of around 95 clones per million clonotypes. Deep NGS was used in the study to compare the TCR beta repertoires of mothers and children and to look for features that separate related mother-child pairs from unrelated individuals. The mean age was approximately 41 +/- 4 years for the mothers and approximately 11 +/- 4 years for the children. Libraries were sequenced on Illumina HiSeq 2000 with 100+100 nt paired-end reads after adapter ligation with NEBNext reagents. To prevent cross-contamination, the mother and child libraries were prepared one month apart and sequenced in separate runs. Between 500,000 and 2,000,000 distinct TCR beta clonotypes were identified per donor. Naive TCR beta clonotypes were estimated from low-frequency clonotypes matched to each donor's FACS-determined naive share, without sorting.

The sequenced sample consisted of blood. This receptor was taken from a boy aged 5-17 years in good health. The V and J genes are TRBV7-2 and TRBJ1-5; too little of a D gene remains to name it. The sequence in DNA is TGTGCCAGCTGTAACACAATGAATCAGCCCCAGCATTTT. This translates into CASCNTMNQPQHF.